This T cell receptor beta chain was recovered during a study of CD8 T cells in Susac syndrome (dated by TCRdb to about 2019). With regard to the full study: Among the Susac syndrome patients who were sequenced, clinically active disease was present in 5 or 6 and clinical remission was observed in fewer than ten. Susac syndrome patients were therapy-naive, on corticosteroids (some also receiving IVIg), or on IVIg alone at blood withdrawal. Repertoire sequencing was used to test whether CD8+ T cell activation and differentiation in Susac syndrome was antigen driven. Clonality of the CD8+ T cell repertoire was compared between around 13 healthy donors, 14 Susac syndrome patients and under 19 multiple sclerosis patients.

The CDR3 contains 15 residues, cysteine and phenylalanine counted. Kept here is only the CDR3 DNA, which spans 45 bases and is read in frame from base 1. Deletion took 2 bases off V and 4 bases off J, with a span of 17 bases between the germline ends. Taken from the germline V gene (reference sequence), the CDR1 and CDR2 loops are DFQATT and SNEGSKA. Results and caveats for the whole study, not just this receptor: Susac syndrome CD8+ repertoires showed clonal expansion, highest in CD8+ TEMRA cells and greater in clinically active than remitting patients. Over 15 and five Susac-specific public clones were found in the total CD8+ and CD8+ TEMRA repertoires, respectively. The number of individuals in the TCR sequencing and HLA analysis was recognized as being relatively small.

RNA was extracted using the RNeasy kit, and roughly 0.45 to 1 microgram was reverse transcribed with random hexamers. The immunoSEQ multiplex PCR assay, covering 54 Vbeta and 13 Jbeta segments, was used to amplify TCR beta CDR3 regions. PCR amplification bias was corrected by using a synthetic template baseline for primer optimization and computational correction. Per the source publication's procedure: Reads were assigned to V, D and J genes according to IMGT and analyzed in immunoSEQ Analyzer, with only productive sequences retained. To calculate clonality, Shannon entropy was normalized by log2 of the number of productive unique sequences and then subtracted from one. Public and private clones were assessed among the 100 most prevalent clones of each patient and control. Susac-specific clones were defined as absent from healthy and MS cohorts, 1052 published viral clones and other ImmuneACCESS disease sequences. TCRdb passed the public sequencing reads through fastp at Q25 and MiXCR, retaining productive beta sequences. Rows are combined by CDR3 protein, so each entry shows the most common genes and DNA. It is TCRdb's table, rather than the study itself, that gives the V and J calls and clone size. Here the sample has about 130,000 distinct CDR3 sequences; over 85% occur a single time. Less than 0.25% of the sample lies in the top ten.

For this clonotype: It has no known antigen specificity. Base qualities are not at hand, and no much larger clone is one base apart.

High-throughput TCR beta sequencing profiled peripheral blood CD8+ and CD4+ T cells from healthy donors, Susac syndrome patients and multiple sclerosis patients. Recently defined diagnostic criteria for definite or probable disease were met by the Susac syndrome patients. CD8+ TEMRA cells were enriched by FACS, while bulk CD8+ and CD4+ T cells were purified by magnetic negative isolation. Blood was collected in EDTA tubes and processed within 24 hours, with PBMCs isolated through density gradient centrifugation. PBMCs intended for TCR sequencing were cryopreserved in liquid nitrogen and were subsequently thawed in a 37 degrees C water bath. Purity of sorted or isolated CD4+, CD8+ and CD8+ TEMRA cells was at least 90%.

The sequence came from a human donor with Susac syndrome. The chain joins TRBV20-1 to TRBJ1-2; TRBD1 could be the D gene, as 6 bases match. The sequencing input was CD8+ T cells from PBMCs. The DNA reads TGCAGTGCTAGACACCGGGACACGAGGGGCTATGGCTACACCTTC. Its amino acids are CSARHRDTRGYGYTF.